Here is one T cell receptor beta chain with its context. This record belongs to a study of blood T cell repertoires in COVID-19. Generated by immunoSEQ multiplex PCR, the TCRdb table keeps only in-frame clones and is missing some. The sample has around 100,000 clones, about four fifths seen once. CDR3 size: 13 residues. The V gene lost 3 bases and the J gene lost 6 bases, with 11 bases spanning the gap. Looked up from germline, CDR1 is SGHAT and CDR2 is FQDESV (reference sequence). The TCR sequence derives from a man at least 80 years old with COVID-19, enrolled during active disease. The chain joins TRBV11-1 to TRBJ1-1, with a weak D call TRBD1 (5 bases). The sequencing sample was made of peripheral blood. For the CDR3, the DNA is TGTGCCAGCAGCTTCGGGGGGGGAGCTGAAGCTTTCTTT. Protein: CASSFGGGAEAFF.